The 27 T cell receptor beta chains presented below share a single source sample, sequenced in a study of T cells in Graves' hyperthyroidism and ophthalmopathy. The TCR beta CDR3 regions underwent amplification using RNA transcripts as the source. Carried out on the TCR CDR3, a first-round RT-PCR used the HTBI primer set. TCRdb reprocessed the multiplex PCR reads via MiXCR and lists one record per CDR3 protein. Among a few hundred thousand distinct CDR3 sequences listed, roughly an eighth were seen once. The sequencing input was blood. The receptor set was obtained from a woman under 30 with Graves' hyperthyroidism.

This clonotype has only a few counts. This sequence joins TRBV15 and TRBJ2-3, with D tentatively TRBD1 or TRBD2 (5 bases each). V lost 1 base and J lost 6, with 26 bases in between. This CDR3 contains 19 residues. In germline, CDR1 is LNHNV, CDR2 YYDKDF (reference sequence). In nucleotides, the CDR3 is TGTGCCACCAGCAGAGTACCCTGGCCGGGACCTCCATTGGACGATACGCAGTATTTT. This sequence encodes CATSRVPWPGPPLDDTQYF.

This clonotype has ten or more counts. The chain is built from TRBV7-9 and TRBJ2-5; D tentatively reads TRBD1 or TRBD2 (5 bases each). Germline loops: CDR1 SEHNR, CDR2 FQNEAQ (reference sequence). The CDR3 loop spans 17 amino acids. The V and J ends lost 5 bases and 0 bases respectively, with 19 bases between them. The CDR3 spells CASSPYPGTTHQETQYF. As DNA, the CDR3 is TGTGCCAGCAGCCCCTATCCCGGGACGACCCACCAAGAGACCCAGTACTTC. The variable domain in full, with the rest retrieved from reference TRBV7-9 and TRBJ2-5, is DTGVSQNPRHKITKRGQNVTFRCDPISEHNRLYWYRQTLGQGPEFLTYFQNEAQLEKSRLLSDRFSAERPKGSFSTLEIQRTEQGDSAMYLCASSPYPGTTHQETQYFGPGTRLLVL.

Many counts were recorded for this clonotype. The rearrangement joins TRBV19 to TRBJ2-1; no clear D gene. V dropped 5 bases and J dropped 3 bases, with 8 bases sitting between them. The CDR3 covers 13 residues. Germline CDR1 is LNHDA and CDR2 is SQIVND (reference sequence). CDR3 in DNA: TGTGCCAGTAGTGGGCAGTTCTACAATGAGCAGTTCTTC. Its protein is CASSGQFYNEQFF. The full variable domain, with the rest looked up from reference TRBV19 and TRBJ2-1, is DGGITQSPKYLFRKEGQNVTLSCEQNLNHDAMYWYRQDPGQGLRLIYYSQIVNDFQKGDIAEGYSVSREKKESFPLTVTSAQKNPTAFYLCASSGQFYNEQFFGPGTRLTVL.

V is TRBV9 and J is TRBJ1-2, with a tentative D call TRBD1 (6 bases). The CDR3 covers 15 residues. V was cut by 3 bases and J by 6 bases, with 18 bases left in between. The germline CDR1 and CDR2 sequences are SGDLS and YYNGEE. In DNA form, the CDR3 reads TGTGCCAGCAGCGAGGGGGGCGGGACAAAGAATGGCTACACCTTC. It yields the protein CASSEGGGTKNGYTF.

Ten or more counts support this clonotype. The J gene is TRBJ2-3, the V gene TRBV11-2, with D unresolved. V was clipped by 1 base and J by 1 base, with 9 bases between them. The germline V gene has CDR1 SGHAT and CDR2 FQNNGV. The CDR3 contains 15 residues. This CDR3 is CASSLAMVRTDTQYF. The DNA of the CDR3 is TGTGCCAGCAGCTTAGCGATGGTCCGCACAGATACGCAGTATTTT. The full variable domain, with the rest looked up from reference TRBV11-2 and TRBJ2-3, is EAGVAQSPRYKIIEKRQSVAFWCNPISGHATLYWYQQILGQGPKLLIQFQNNGVVDDSQLPKDRFSAERLKGVDSTLKIQPAKLEDSAVYLCASSLAMVRTDTQYFGPGTRLTVL.

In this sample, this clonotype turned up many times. This CDR3 is CASSLIGGGVTEAFF. CDR3 in DNA: TGTGCCAGCAGTTTAATTGGAGGGGGCGTCACTGAAGCTTTCTTT. V gene TRBV28 combines with J gene TRBJ1-1; 7 bases align to TRBD1. Germline CDR1 and CDR2: MDHEN and SYDVKM. CDR3 length equals 15 residues. J was trimmed by 4 bases and V by 2 bases; bases with no gene match: 7.

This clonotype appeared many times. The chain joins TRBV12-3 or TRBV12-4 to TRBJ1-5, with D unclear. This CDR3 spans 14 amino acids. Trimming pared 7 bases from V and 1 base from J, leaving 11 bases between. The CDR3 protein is CASIRTESNQPQHF. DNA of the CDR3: TGTGCCAGCATTCGGACGGAGAGCAATCAGCCCCAGCATTTT.

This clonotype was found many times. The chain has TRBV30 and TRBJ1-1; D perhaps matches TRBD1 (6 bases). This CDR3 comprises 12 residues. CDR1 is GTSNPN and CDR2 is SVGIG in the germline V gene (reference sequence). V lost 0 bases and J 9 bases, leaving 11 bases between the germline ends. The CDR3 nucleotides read TGTGCCTGGAGTGTGGGGGGCGCTCAAGCTTTCTTT. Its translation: CAWSVGGAQAFF.

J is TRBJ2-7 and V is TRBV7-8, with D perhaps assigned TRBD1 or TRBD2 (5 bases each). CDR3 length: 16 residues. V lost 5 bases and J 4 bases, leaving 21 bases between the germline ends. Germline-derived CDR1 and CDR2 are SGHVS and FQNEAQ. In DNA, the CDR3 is TGTGCCAGCAGCCTACCGGGACGGGTCAGGGAGTACGAGCAGTACTTC. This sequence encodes CASSLPGRVREYEQYF. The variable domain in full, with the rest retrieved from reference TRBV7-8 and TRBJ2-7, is GAGVSQSPRYKVAKRGQDVALRCDPISGHVSLFWYQQALGQGPEFLTYFQNEAQLDKSGLPSDRFFAERPEGSVSTLKIQRTQQEDSAVYLCASSLPGRVREYEQYFGPGTRLTVT.

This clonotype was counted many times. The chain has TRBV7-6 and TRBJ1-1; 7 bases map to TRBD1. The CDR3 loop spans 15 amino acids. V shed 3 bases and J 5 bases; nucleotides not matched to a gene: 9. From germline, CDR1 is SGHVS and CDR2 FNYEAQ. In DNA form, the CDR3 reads TGTGCCAGCAGCTTTGGTGGACAGGTGTGGACTGAAGCTTTCTTT. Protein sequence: CASSFGGQVWTEAFF.

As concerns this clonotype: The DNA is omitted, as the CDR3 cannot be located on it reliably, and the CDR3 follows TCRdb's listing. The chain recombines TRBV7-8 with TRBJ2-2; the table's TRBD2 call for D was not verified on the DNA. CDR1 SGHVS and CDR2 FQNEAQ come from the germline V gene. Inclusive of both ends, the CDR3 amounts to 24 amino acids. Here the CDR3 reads CASSLAFGGIYEQYFGPGTGELFF.

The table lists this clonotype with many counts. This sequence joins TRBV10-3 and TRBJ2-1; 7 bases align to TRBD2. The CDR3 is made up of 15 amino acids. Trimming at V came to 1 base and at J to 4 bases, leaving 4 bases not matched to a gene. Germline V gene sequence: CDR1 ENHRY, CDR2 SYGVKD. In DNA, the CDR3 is TGTGCCATCAGTGAGTTGAGCGGGGCATACAATGAGCAGTTCTTC. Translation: CAISELSGAYNEQFF.

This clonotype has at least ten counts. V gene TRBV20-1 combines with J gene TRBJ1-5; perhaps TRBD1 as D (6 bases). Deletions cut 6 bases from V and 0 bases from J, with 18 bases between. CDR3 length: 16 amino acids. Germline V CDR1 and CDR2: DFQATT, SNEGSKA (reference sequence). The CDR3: CSAPRPKGDSNQPQHF. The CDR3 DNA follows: TGCAGTGCCCCCCGACCAAAGGGGGATAGCAATCAGCCCCAGCATTTT.

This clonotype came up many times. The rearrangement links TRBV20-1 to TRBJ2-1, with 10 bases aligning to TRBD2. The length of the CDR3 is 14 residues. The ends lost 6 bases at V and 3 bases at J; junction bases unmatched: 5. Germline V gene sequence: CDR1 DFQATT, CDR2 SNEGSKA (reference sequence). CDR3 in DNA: TGCAGTGCCACTCTAGCGGGAGACTACAATGAGCAGTTCTTC. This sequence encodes CSATLAGDYNEQFF.

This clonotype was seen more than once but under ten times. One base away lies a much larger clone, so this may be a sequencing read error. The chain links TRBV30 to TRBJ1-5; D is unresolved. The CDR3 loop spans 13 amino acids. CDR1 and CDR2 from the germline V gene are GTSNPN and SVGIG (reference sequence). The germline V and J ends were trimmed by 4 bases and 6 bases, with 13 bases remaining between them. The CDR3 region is CAWTIGVSQPQHF. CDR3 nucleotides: TGTGCCTGGACCATTGGCGTCAGTCAGCCCCAGCATTTT.

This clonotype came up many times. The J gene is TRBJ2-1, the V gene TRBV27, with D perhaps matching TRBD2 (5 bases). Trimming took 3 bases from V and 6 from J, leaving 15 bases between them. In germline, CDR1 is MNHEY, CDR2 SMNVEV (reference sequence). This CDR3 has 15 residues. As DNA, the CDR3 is TGTGCCAGCAGTTTTCCCGGGATGGGTTTCAATGAGCAGTTCTTC. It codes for CASSFPGMGFNEQFF.

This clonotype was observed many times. The CDR3 DNA reads as TGTGCCACCAGTCAGGACAGATATAGCAATCAGCCCCAGCATTTT. It codes for CATSQDRYSNQPQHF. V usage is TRBV15 and J usage is TRBJ1-5; D might be TRBD1 (6 bases). The V end was cut by 6 bases, the J end by 0 bases, with 12 bases between. The CDR3 is 15 amino acids. From germline, CDR1 is LNHNV and CDR2 YYDKDF (reference sequence).

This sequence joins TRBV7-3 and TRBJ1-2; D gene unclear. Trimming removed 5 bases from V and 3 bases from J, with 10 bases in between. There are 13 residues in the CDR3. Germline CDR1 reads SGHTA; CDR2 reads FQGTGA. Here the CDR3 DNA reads TGTGCCAGCAGCCCCGTGTGGGACTATGGCTACACCTTC. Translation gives CASSPVWDYGYTF.

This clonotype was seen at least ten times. The CDR3 loop reads CSVGRRLAGNEQFF. The CDR3 nucleotides read TGCAGCGTGGGGAGGAGACTAGCCGGTAATGAGCAGTTCTTC. The chain is built from TRBV29-1 and TRBJ2-1; 7 bases agree with TRBD2. The V gene's germline CDR1 is SQVTM and CDR2 ANQGSEA. This CDR3 is built from 14 residues. Germline trimming cut 6 bases from V and 7 bases from J; bases unmatched to any gene: 12.

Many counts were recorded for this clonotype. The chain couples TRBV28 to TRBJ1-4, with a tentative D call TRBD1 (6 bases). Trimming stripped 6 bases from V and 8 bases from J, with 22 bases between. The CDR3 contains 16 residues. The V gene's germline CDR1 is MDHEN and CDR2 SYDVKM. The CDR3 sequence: CASSRTGSLESEKLFF. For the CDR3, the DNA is TGTGCCAGCAGCAGAACAGGGAGCCTTGAATCGGAAAAACTGTTTTTT.

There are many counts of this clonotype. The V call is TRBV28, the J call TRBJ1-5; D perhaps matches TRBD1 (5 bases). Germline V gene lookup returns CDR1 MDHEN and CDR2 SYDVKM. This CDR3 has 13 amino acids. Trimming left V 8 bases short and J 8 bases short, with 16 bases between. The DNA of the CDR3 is TGTGCCAGCTCGCCCTTCCAGGGAAAGCCCCAGCATTTT. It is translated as CASSPFQGKPQHF.

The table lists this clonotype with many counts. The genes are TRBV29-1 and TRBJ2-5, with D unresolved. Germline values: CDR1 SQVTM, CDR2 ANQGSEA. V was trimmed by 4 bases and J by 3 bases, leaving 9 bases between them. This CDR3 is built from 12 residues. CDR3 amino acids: CSVVGIEETQYF. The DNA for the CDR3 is TGCAGCGTTGTAGGGATCGAAGAGACCCAGTACTTC.

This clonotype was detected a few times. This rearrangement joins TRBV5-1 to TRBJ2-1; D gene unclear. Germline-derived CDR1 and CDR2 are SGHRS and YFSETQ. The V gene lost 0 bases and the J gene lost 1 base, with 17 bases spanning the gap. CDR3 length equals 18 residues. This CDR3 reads CASSLAILTPMSYNEQFF. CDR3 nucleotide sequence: TGCGCCAGCAGCTTGGCCATCTTAACTCCAATGTCCTACAATGAGCAGTTCTTC.

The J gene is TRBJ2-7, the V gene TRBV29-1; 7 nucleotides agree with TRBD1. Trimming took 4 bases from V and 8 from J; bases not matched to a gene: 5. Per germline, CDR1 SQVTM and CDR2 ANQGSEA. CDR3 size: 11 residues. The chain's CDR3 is CSVGQGGKQYF. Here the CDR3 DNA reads TGCAGCGTTGGACAGGGTGGAAAGCAGTACTTC.

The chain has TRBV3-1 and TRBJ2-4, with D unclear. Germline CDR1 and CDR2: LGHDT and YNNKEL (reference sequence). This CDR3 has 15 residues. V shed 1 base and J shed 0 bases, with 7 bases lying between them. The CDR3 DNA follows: TGTGCCAGCAGCCAAGGGGTGTTAGCCAAAAACATTCAGTACTTC. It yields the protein CASSQGVLAKNIQYF.

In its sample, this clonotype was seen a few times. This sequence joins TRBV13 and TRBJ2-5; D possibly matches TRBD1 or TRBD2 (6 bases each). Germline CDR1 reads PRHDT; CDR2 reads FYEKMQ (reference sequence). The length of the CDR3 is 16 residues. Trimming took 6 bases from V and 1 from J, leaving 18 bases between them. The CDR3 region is CASRLTPGGLQETQYF. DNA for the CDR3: TGTGCCAGCAGACTTACCCCCGGGGGCCTCCAAGAGACCCAGTACTTC.

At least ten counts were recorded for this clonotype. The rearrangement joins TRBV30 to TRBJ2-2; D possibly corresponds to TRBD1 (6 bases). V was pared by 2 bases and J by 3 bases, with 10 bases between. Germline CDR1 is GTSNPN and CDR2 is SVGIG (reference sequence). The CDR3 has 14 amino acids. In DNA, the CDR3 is TGTGCCTGGAGTAACACAGGGTACACCGGGGAGCTGTTTTTT. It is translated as CAWSNTGYTGELFF. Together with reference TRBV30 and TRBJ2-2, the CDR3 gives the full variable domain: SQTIHQWPATLVQPVGSPLSLECTVEGTSNPNLYWYRQAAGRGLQLLFYSVGIGQISSEVPQNLSASRPQDRQFILSSKKLLLSDSGFYLCAWSNTGYTGELFFGEGSRLTVL.